What follows describes a single T cell receptor beta chain. This clone's antigen is unknown. Qualities for individual bases were not recorded, and no much larger clone is one base off. These data originate in a study of cytomegalovirus exposure and HLA in healthy donors (dated by TCRdb to about 2017). Notes on the research overall: An earlier analysis of several hundred of the donors reported 250 to 350 Gb of sequence data and 117 million unique TCR beta sequences from 150 million to 200 million T cells. About 300 gigabases of sequencing data and approximately 93 million unique TCR sequences were included in an early release covering 500 to 750 HLA-typed donors. Of the roughly 400 genotyped donors, over 65% fell in the genetic ancestry cluster associated with self-reported Caucasian donors. The study aimed to test whether cataloging public T cell receptors could reveal signatures of past pathogen exposure. The T cell repertoires of under 700 subjects were profiled by immunosequencing and related to cytomegalovirus serostatus. In addition to the first cohort of around 670 subjects, a separate validation cohort of 120 different subjects was used. The study combined high-throughput TCR immunosequencing, statistical association of individual TCRs with disease status, and machine learning to predict cytomegalovirus infection status. In a later analysis, previously published TCR beta repertoires from about 670 donors were re-analyzed and high-resolution HLA genotyping was added so that TCR occurrence patterns could be studied. Rather than using new phenotypic data, the later analysis identified candidate immune exposures from TCR beta sequences and from how often those sequences occurred across donors. An earlier analysis of 587 of the donors used high-throughput TCR beta sequencing to judge whether each TCR beta V gene segment behaved as functional or pseudogenic. Donor age, sex, ethnicity and CMV serostatus were compiled together with the repertoire data. A later genetic analysis took genome-wide SNP genotypes for about 65% of the 666 donors and used that subset as a discovery cohort. All discovery cohort repertoires had been generated using a single sequencing platform. Both class I and class II loci were covered by HLA typing, at four-digit resolution. The number of donors typed differed by locus, with roughly 629-640 for A, B, C, DRB1 and DQB1, around 520 for DQA1, 600 to 610 for DPA1, and about 450 for DPB1. Because of strong linkage in the cohort, roughly five DR-DQ haplotypes were treated as single units for association and clustering. Across approximately 400 genotyped donors of the cohort, an average of approximately 240,000 unique TCR beta nucleotide sequences per donor were sequenced, and approximately 17% of those sequences were non-productive. Paper-wide results and their limitations: The classifier was reported to diagnose cytomegalovirus status with high specificity and sensitivity in both the original and validation cohorts. In vitro tests confirmed that three of the cytomegalovirus-associated TCR beta chains recognize cytomegalovirus antigens. The sequencing pipeline was judged likely to have produced a cluster of highly shared sequence variants as a technical artifact. Roughly uniform sequencing depth across donors was assumed in presence/absence analyses, although this assumption may not hold. In a later genetic analysis, fewer N-insertions in productive TCRs were reported among donors in an Asian-associated ancestry cluster than the roughly 670-donor mean. A total of 164 TCR beta chains were listed by the study as associated with cytomegalovirus. Compared with equally common non-associated chains, HLA-associated TCR beta chains in a later analysis were more clonally expanded and had lower generation probabilities. Immune exposure information for the cohort was limited to CMV serostatus. A further reported finding was that TCR beta sequences accurately predicted the HLA-A and HLA-B alleles for most subjects in the first cohort. HLA typing was unavailable for some donors at each locus, so association tests used only the typed subset. Broadly in line with IMGT annotations, most TCR beta V segments showed up in productive rearrangements about 87% or about 30% of the time in an earlier analysis of 587 of the donors. Because the 87-base-pair reads could not distinguish some IMGT-functional V segments, including TRBV6-2 and TRBV6-3, those segments were excluded. Only TCR beta chains were sequenced in this cohort, and the absence of alpha or paired-chain data limited detectable features. Some 16 rarely observed V segments, including chromosome 9 orphons, were excluded from the earlier analysis of approximately 500 of the donors because counts were too low. Several of the top co-occurrence clusters appeared to be linked to parvovirus B19, influenza, CMV and Epstein-Barr virus, according to a later analysis. Across donors, most TCR sequences were observed very rarely, whereas some public TCRs were present in many individuals. A later analysis found that most CMV-associated TCR beta chains appeared HLA-restricted, with HLA associations seemingly driven largely by CMV exposure. Linkage disequilibrium might explain the correlated functional status among segregating V segments, but an unknown experimental factor could not be excluded. Assigning TCR associations to individual alleles was difficult when HLA alleles, especially DR and DQ, strongly co-occurred. It was suggested by the authors that the approach could potentially be generalized to other disease states and immunological phenotypes. In a later analysis, some 17,000 TCR beta sequences were associated with specific HLA alleles at a false discovery rate of 0.05. In a later analysis, the rate of TCR association differed among HLA loci, with DRB1 alleles having the most associated TCRs and HLA-C alleles having the fewest. V-gene and J-gene trimming of TCR beta chains was associated with a missense DCLRE1C variant in a later genetic analysis, and the association was replicated in an independent cohort.

Library creation used the immunoSEQ multiplex PCR assay. For the multiplex PCR, a mixture combining 60 forward primers for TCR Vbeta segments and 13 reverse primers for TCR Jbeta segments was used. A multiplex PCR assay on genomic DNA amplified the CDR3 region of rearranged TCR beta genes. Amplified TCR beta libraries were sequenced as 87-base-pair reads on the Illumina HiSeq System. For the original study's pipeline: A later analysis tallied 75 million to 95 million unique TCR beta chains across the approximately 670 repertoires, and approximately 12 million of those chains were shared by two or more donors. A nearest-neighbor algorithm error-corrected the raw reads and collapsed the reads into unique sequences, merging closely related sequences to remove PCR and sequencing errors. Alignment of CDR3 sequences to IMGT reference sequences was used to assign V, D and J gene segments. Each retained sequence needed at least a six-nucleotide match to both a V gene segment and a J gene segment. A rearrangement counted as productive if the CDR3 had no stop codons and remained in frame with V and J, and every other rearrangement counted as non-productive. CDR3 was defined by IMGT convention, running from the second conserved V-encoded cysteine to the conserved J-encoded phenylalanine. In an earlier analysis of some 550 of the donors, sequences lacking an unambiguous match to a single V gene segment were excluded. In an earlier analysis of 587 of the donors, a V segment was called functional when productive rearrangements were above 56.7%, and segregating when the standard deviation between donors exceeded 5%. A statistical classification framework was built to diagnose cytomegalovirus status from the catalog of TCR beta chain sequences. V and J gene assignment, in a later analysis, came from comparing TCR nucleotide sequences with IMGT/GENE-DB human TR gene sequences. In a later analysis, CDR3 sequences and most-parsimonious VDJ recombination scenarios were assigned using the TCRdist pipeline. In a later analysis, every TCR beta chain was defined by the combination of its CDR3 amino acid sequence and its V-gene family, and reads without a unique V-gene family were dropped. As a way to deal with suspected cross-contamination and a sequencing artifact, a later analysis dropped roughly 600 nucleotide sequences that were highly shared and had low generation probability. In a later analysis, a clonal expansion index was calculated for each public chain from normalized within-repertoire ranks of inferred template counts. A later analysis computed generation probabilities with a VDJ recombination model fitted to out-of-frame rearrangements, and checked the results against IGoR. In a later analysis, TCR-TCR, TCR-HLA and TCR-CMV co-occurrence was scored with hypergeometric tests, and a repertoire-size bias correction was applied to TCR pairs. A later analysis estimated false discovery rates by permuting HLA or CMV assignments 20 times. In a later analysis, co-occurring TCRs were grouped using DBSCAN, and TCRdist sequence similarity was added for clustering within HLA-allele-positive subsets. For co-occurrence clustering, repertoires with fewer than 30,000 or more than 120,000 public chains were excluded, along with roughly 5 repertoires with anomalous nucleotide sharing. TCRdb carries this immuneACCESS record with in-frame sequences only. Its versions omit some clonotypes, under half of them owing to an unresolved V gene in the studies checked, with the rest unexplained. That table furnishes V, J and clone size, whereas the DNA furnished D and trimming. Recorded for this sample are approximately 150,000 clones; roughly 65% of them occurred a single time. About 4.5% of the sample comes from the top ten.

In total, approximately 700 healthy bone marrow donors made up the cohort. All cohort members were sampled while nominally healthy, although unrecorded immune exposures were likely present. The donor tested CMV seronegative, placing the donor among the approximately 360 seronegative members of the cohort. A peripheral blood sample was provided by each donor, and peripheral blood mononuclear cells were used for TCR beta sequencing. Genomic DNA was extracted from the blood cell samples with the Qiagen DNeasy Blood Extraction Kit. The CDR3 holds 15 amino acids from the cysteine to the phenylalanine. Only the CDR3 DNA stays, 45 bases, in frame from base 1. Cut back by 4 bases and 0 bases, the V and J ends lie 8 bases apart. For CDR1 and CDR2, the germline V gene (reference sequence) lists SGHNT and YYREEE.

This receptor chain uses TRBV5-4 and TRBJ1-6; the D segment cannot be called with confidence. The sequence derives from a man between 60 and 75 years old in good health and CMV-seronegative. Source material: PBMCs. The CDR3 reads as follows: CASSAFSSYNSPLHF. The DNA reads as follows: TGTGCCAGCAGCGCCTTCAGCTCCTATAATTCACCCCTCCACTTT.